The T cell receptor beta chain under discussion was sequenced for a study of blood T cell repertoires in COVID-19. About the research overall: Both acute and convalescent COVID-19 samples were obtained from the United States, Italy and Spain. Nucleic acid was either cDNA or gDNA, and it came from T cells, B-cell-depleted T cells, or PBMCs.

Looked up from germline, CDR1 is SGHVS and CDR2 is FQNEAQ. The trim removed 7 bases at V and 4 bases at J, leaving 6 bases unmatched. CDR3 length: 13 residues. Symptom resolution, clearance, or two negative PCRs marked donors in Cohort 3 as recovered. Sequenced by immunoSEQ multiplex PCR; TCRdb stores in-frame clones only, minus some. The table has about 300,000 clones, 80% to 95% seen once; the top ten hold roughly 1.1%. This chain connects TRBV7-8 to TRBJ1-2; 7 nucleotides agree with TRBD1. Sequencing was carried out using PBMCs or T cells enriched from blood (not recorded which). The sequence came from a woman aged 25 to 45 who had recovered from COVID-19. CDR3 residues: CASTHGTAYGYTF. The CDR3 DNA reads as TGTGCCAGCACCCACGGGACAGCCTATGGCTACACCTTC. The full variable domain, rest sourced from reference TRBV7-8 and TRBJ1-2, is GAGVSQSPRYKVAKRGQDVALRCDPISGHVSLFWYQQALGQGPEFLTYFQNEAQLDKSGLPSDRFFAERPEGSVSTLKIQRTQQEDSAVYLCASTHGTAYGYTFGSGTRLTVV.